Given below is one TCR beta chain in context. Its antigen is not known. V shed 5 bases and J 0 bases; nucleotides not matched to a gene: 3. This CDR3 is built from 15 residues. These data are taken from a study of T cells in Graves' hyperthyroidism and ophthalmopathy. Study summary: Staff took peripheral blood when the initial diagnosis was made, before any treatment began.

Overall study findings and caveats: Researchers report that a 13 V-J model separated ophthalmopathy from stable hyperthyroidism. Appearing also in blood were most of the thyroid clonotypes expanded above 0.001.

The source material, RNA transcripts, was used to amplify TCR beta CDR3 regions. First-round RT-PCR targeting the TCR CDR3 was performed with the HTBI primer set. TCRdb re-analysed the multiplex PCR reads in MiXCR, keeping a single row per CDR3 protein. Among about 640,000 distinct CDR3 sequences listed, around 21% were seen once. Active moderate-to-severe ophthalmopathy, Clinical Activity Score at least 3, NOSPECS at least 4, under 3 months' duration. This TCR was recovered from a man younger than 45 with Graves' ophthalmopathy. What was sequenced was blood. This rearrangement joins TRBV12-3 or TRBV12-4 to TRBJ2-1, with TRBD2 matching 8 bases. The DNA for the CDR3 is TGTGCCAGCAGTCGGGGGGGTCCCTCCTACAATGAGCAGTTCTTC. It yields the protein CASSRGGPSYNEQFF.